Here is one T cell receptor beta chain with its context. What this receptor recognizes is not known. The record has no base qualities; no much larger clone is one base away. The collaborating institutions used their own protocols to collect whole blood in K2EDTA tubes. For TCRbeta analysis, collaborators shipped samples in one of three forms: frozen whole blood, isolated PBMCs, or DNA extracted from either of those sample types. CDR1 and CDR2 (MNHNS, SASEGT) derive from the germline V gene. Between the V and J ends, shortened by 2 bases and 5 bases respectively, the junction contains 6 bases. The CDR3 goes from the cysteine to the phenylalanine over 12 residues. The retained sequence is limited to the CDR3, 36 bases, with the frame set at the first base. This sample stems from a study of blood T cell repertoires in COVID-19 (TCRdb year 2020). Some background on the complete study: The collaborator samples originated in the United States, Italy and Spain and spanned the acute and convalescent phases of COVID-19. The prospective study material was composed of cDNA or gDNA derived from T cells, B-cell-depleted T cells, or PBMCs. The dataset comprised deeply sampled blood TCRbeta repertoires from subjects exposed to, actively infected with, or recovered from COVID-19. Nearly every sample came with metadata listing a de-identified subject ID, COVID-19 status, age in years and sex. Where HLA class I and class II types were available, the types were taken from metadata supplied by the sample provider, not from assay-based typing. The repertoires were made available in a free public database intended to serve as a resource for research on the immune response to SARS-CoV-2. Samples came from the ongoing ImmuneRACE study (first 160 participants) plus 1,254 subjects from 6 global collaborators.

TCRbeta CDR3 regions were amplified from genomic DNA using the immunoSEQ Assay, a bias-controlled multiplex PCR. As for the original processing: Nucleated cell counts per sample were estimated from amplification of reference gene primers within the assay. To quantify the absolute abundance of each unique TCRbeta CDR3 rearrangement, sequence reads were collapsed and filtered. For each sample, productive Simpson clonality was calculated by taking the square root of Simpson's diversity index across productive rearrangements. TCRdb's version of the immuneACCESS table is confined to in-frame rearrangements and falls short of the full clone set. An unresolved V gene accounts for under half of the shortfall where checked; the remainder is of unknown origin. The V and J calls and clone size are taken from that table; D and trimming were inferred from the DNA. This sample holds about 180,000 clones; around 87% were observed only once. Roughly 2.6% of the sample belongs to the ten largest clones.

Results and caveats for the whole study, not just this receptor: Clinical and demographic metadata were provided uncurated, with the amount varying by source and participant.

This chain joins TRBV6-1 to TRBJ2-5, with the D gene not confidently named. Material for sequencing was peripheral blood. The sequence was collected from a middle-aged man with active or convalescent COVID-19. Here the CDR3 is given as CASSENIETQYF. The DNA is as follows: TGTGCCAGCAGTGAAAACATCGAGACCCAGTACTTC.